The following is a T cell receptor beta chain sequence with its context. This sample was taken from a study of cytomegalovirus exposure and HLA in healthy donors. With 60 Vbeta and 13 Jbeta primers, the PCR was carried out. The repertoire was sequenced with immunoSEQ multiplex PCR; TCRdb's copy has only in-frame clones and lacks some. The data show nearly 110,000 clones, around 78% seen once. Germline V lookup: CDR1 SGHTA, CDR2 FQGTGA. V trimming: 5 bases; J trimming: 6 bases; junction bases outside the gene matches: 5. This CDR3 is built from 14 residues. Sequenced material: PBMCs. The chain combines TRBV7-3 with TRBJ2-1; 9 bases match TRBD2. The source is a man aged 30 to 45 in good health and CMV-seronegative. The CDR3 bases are TGTGCCAGCAGCCCCAGCGGGGGGACCAATGAGCAGTTCTTC. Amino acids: CASSPSGGTNEQFF.